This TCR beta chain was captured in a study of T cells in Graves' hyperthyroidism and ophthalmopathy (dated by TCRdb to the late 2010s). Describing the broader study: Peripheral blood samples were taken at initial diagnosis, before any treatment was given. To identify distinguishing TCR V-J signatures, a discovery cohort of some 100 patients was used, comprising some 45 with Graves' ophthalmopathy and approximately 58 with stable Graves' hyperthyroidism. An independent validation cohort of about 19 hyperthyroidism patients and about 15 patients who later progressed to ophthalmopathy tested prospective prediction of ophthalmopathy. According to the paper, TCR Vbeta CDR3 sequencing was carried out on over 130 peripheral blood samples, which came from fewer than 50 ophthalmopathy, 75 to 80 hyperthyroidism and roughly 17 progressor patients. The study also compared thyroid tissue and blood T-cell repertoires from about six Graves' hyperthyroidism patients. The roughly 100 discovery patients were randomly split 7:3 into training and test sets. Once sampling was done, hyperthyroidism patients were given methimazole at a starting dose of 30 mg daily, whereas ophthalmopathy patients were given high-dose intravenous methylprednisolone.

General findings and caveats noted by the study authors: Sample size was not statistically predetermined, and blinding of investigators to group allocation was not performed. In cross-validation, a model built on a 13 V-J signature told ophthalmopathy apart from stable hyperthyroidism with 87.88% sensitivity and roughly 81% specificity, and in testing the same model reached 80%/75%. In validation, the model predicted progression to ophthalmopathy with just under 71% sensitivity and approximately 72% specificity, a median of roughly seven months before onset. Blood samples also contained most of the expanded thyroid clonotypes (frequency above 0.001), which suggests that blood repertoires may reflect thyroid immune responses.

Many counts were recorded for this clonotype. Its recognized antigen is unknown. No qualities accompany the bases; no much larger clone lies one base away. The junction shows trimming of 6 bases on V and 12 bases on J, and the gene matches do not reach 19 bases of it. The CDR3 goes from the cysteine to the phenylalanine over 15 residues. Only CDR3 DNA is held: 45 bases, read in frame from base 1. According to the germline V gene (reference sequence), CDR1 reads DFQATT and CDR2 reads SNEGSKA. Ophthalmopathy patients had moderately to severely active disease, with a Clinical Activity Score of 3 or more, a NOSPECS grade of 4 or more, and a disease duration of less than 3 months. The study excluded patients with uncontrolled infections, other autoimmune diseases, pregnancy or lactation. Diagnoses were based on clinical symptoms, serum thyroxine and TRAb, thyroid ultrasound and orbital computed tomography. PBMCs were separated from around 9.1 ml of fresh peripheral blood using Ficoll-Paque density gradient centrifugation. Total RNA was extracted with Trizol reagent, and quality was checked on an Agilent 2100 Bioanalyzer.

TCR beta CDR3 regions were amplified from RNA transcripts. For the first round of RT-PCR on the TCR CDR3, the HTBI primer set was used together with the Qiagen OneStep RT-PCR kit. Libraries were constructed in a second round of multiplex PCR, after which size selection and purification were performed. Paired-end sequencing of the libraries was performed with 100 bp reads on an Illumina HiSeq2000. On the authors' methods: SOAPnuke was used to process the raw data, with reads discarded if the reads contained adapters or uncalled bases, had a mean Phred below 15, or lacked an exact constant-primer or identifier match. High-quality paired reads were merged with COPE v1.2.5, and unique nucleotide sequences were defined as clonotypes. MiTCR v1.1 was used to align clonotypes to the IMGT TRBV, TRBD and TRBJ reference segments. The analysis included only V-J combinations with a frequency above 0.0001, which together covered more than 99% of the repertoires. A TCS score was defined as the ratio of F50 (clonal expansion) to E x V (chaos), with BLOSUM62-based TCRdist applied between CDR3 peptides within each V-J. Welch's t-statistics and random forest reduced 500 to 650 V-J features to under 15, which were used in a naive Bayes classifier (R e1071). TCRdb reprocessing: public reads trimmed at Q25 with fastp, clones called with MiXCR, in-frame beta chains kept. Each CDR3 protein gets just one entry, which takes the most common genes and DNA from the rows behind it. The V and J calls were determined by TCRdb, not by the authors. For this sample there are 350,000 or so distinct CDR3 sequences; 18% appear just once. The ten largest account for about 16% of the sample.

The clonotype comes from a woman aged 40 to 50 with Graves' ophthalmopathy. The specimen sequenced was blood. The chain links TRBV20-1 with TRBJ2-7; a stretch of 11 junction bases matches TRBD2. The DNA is TGCAGTGCCCCTACGCCCGGGACTAGCGGAATGGGGTTGTACTTC. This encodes CSAPTPGTSGMGLYF.